The T cell receptor (beta chain) described here comes from a study of blood T cells in healthy people across ages. The study drew donors from healthy Caucasian individuals in Russia aged roughly 6 to 90. The CDR3 is 15 residues long. Combining a sample-barcoded 5' primer with a J-beta primer mix, a second PCR ran for roughly 7 to 11 cycles. TCRdb re-derived calls from the 5' RACE reads in MiXCR, one entry per CDR3 protein. The table records 750,000 to 850,000 distinct CDR3 sequences, around 25% of them present only once. The same data also went into a second study, on T cells of mothers and their children.

The source of this sequence is a boy between 10 and 17 years old in good health. This chain joins TRBV12-3 or TRBV12-4 and TRBJ2-1, with TRBD1 identical over 12 bases. The J call may be incorrect, as the DNA end agrees better with TRBJ2-7. Sequenced material: blood. CDR3 loop: CASSARDRGRHEQYF. Here the CDR3 DNA reads TGTGCCAGCAGTGCCCGGGACAGGGGGCGACACGAGCAGTACTTC.